This entry concerns a single TCR beta chain. Its antigen is not identified. Here immunoSEQ multiplex PCR was the method, and the copy in TCRdb shows in-frame clones only, minus some. The sample yields about 69,000 clones, 80% to 85% seen once. The data stem from a study of OX40 agonist ivuxolimab in advanced cancers. Overall study: Patients got intravenous ivuxolimab at 0.01 to 10 mg/kg every 2 weeks. Past anti-PD-1, anti-PD-L1 or anti-CTLA-4 therapy was accepted, and 30% to 50% had received some.

Broader study findings: Average numbers of expanded clones were greater in CD8+ T cells than in CD4+.

Exclusion applied to patients with autoimmune disease history or systemic immunosuppression. The sample in question was CD4+ or CD8+ T cells sorted from blood, obtained in a trial of the OX40 agonist ivuxolimab. This receptor was taken from an adult with an advanced solid tumor such as melanoma, head and neck, liver or kidney cancer.

The CDR3 DNA sequence: TGTGCCAGCAGTGTAGGACAGGGCCCCCAGCCCCAGCATTTT. As protein: CASSVGQGPQPQHF. The chain employs TRBV2 and TRBJ1-5; 8 bases agree with TRBD1. The V gene end was trimmed by 4 bases and the J gene end by 7 bases; junction bases not matched to a gene: 6. Germline V gene sequence: CDR1 SNHLY, CDR2 FYNNEI. The CDR3 extends over 14 amino acids. Full variable domain (outside the CDR3, taken from reference TRBV2 and TRBJ1-5): EPEVTQTPSHQVTQMGQEVILRCVPISNHLYFYWYRQILGQKVEFLVSFYNNEISEKSEIFDDQFSVERPDGSNFTLKIRSTKLEDSAMYFCASSVGQGPQPQHFGDGTRLSIL.